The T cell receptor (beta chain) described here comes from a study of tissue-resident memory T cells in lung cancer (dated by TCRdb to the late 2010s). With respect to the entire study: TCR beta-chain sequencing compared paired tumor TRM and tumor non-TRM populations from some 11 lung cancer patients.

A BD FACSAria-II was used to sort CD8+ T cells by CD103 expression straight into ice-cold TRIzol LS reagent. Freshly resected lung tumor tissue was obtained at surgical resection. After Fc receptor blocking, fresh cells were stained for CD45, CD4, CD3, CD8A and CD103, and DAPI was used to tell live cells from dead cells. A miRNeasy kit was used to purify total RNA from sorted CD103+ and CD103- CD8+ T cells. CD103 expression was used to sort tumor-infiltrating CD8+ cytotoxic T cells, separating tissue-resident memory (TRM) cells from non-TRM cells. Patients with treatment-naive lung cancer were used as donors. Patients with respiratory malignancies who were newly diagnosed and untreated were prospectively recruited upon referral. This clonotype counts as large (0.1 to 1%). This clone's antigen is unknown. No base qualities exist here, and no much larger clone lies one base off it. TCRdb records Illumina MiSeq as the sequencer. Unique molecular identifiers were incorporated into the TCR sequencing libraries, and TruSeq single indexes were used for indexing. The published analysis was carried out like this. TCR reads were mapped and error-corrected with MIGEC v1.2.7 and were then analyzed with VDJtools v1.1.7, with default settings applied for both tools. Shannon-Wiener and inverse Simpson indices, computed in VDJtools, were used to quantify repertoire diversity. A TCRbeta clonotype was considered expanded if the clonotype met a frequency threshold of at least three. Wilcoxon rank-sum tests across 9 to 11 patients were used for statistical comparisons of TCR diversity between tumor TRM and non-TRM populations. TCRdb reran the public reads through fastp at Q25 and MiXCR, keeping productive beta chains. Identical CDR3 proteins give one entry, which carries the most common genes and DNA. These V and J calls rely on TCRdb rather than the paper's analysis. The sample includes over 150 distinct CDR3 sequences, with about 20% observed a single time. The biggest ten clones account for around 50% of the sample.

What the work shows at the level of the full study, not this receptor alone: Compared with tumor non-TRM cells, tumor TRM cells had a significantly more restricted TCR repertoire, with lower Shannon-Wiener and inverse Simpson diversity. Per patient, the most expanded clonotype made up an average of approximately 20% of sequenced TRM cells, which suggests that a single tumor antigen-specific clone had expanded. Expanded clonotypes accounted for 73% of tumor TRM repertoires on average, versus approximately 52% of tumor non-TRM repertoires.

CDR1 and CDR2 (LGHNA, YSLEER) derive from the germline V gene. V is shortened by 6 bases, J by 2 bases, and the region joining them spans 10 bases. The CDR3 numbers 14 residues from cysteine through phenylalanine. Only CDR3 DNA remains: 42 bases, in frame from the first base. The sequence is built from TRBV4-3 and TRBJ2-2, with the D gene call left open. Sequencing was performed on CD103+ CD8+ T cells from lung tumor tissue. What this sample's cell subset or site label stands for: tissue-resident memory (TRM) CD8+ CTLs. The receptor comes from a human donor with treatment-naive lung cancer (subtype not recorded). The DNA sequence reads TGCGCCAGCAGACCGGGCCCCAACACCGGGGAGCTGTTTTTT. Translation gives CASRPGPNTGELFF.